Each of the 20 T cell receptor beta chains below was sequenced from the same sample in a study of blood T cell repertoires in COVID-19. The data were produced by immunoSEQ multiplex PCR, yet TCRdb's version contains in-frame clones alone and is incomplete. The sample has 160,000 or so clones; approximately 90% are singletons. Input material: peripheral blood. All receptors come from a man younger than 30 with acute or convalescent COVID-19.

This clone was counted a single time. The J gene is TRBJ2-1, the V gene TRBV5-5, with D possibly matching TRBD2 (6 bases). CDR3 length: 20 amino acids. Germline lookup yields CDR1 SGHKS and CDR2 YYEKEE (reference sequence). V was clipped by 1 base and J by 0 bases, with 23 bases between them. The CDR3 coding sequence is TGTGCCAGCAGCTTGAGGTCGAGCGGGTTTTCTATAAGCTCCTACAATGAGCAGTTCTTC. Its protein is CASSLRSSGFSISSYNEQFF.

CDR3 coding DNA: TGTGCCAGCAGTTACTCGAACCAGGGGGATCAGCCCCAGCATTTT. Encoded protein: CASSYSNQGDQPQHF. This chain links TRBV6-5 with TRBJ1-5; 7 bases align to TRBD1. Germline trimming cut 0 bases from V and 5 bases from J; bases unmatched to any gene: 4. Germline CDR1 and CDR2: MNHEY and SVGAGI. CDR3 size: 15 residues.

The rearrangement links TRBV7-9 to TRBJ1-2; a possible D gene is TRBD1 (6 bases). CDR3 length equals 14 residues. The germline CDR1 and CDR2 sequences are SEHNR and FQNEAQ (reference sequence). Trimming took off 5 bases at V and 8 bases at J, with 18 bases between the two ends. CDR3 sequence reads: CASSPSGGAEGYTF. CDR3 sequence (DNA): TGTGCCAGCAGCCCCTCGGGGGGGGCGGAGGGCTACACCTTC. Supplemented by reference TRBV7-9 and TRBJ1-2, the full variable domain reads DTGVSQNPRHKITKRGQNVTFRCDPISEHNRLYWYRQTLGQGPEFLTYFQNEAQLEKSRLLSDRFSAERPKGSFSTLEIQRTEQGDSAMYLCASSPSGGAEGYTFGSGTRLTVV.

The genes are TRBV5-6 and TRBJ1-6; the D gene is possibly TRBD1 (5 bases). CDR1 SGHDT and CDR2 YYEEEE come from the germline V gene. The CDR3 extends over 15 amino acids. V was pared by 3 bases and J by 6 bases, with 13 bases between. CDR3 in amino acids: CASSWDQGGNSPLHF. In nucleotides, the CDR3 is TGTGCCAGCAGCTGGGATCAGGGTGGTAATTCACCCCTCCACTTT.

The rearrangement links TRBV29-1 to TRBJ2-1; 9 bases fit TRBD2. The CDR3 loop spans 16 amino acids. J lost 1 base, V lost 4 bases, and 8 bases had no gene match. The germline CDR1 and CDR2 sequences are SQVTM and ANQGSEA. This chain's CDR3 is CSVANSGSISYNEQFF. DNA of the CDR3: TGCAGCGTTGCGAATAGCGGGAGTATATCCTACAATGAGCAGTTCTTC.

The table lists this clone with many counts. This sequence joins TRBV24-1 and TRBJ2-1; D call uncertain. Trimming shortened V by 3 bases and J by 7 bases, and 3 bases separated the two germline ends. The CDR3 is made up of 11 amino acids. Germline V gives CDR1 KGHDR, CDR2 SFDVKD. The chain's CDR3 is CATSDRNEQFF. In DNA form, the CDR3 reads TGTGCCACCAGTGATCGTAATGAGCAGTTCTTC.

V and J are TRBV11-2 and TRBJ2-7; weak D call: TRBD1 (6 bases). The germline V and J ends were trimmed by 5 bases and 0 bases, with 11 bases remaining between them. This CDR3 region has 14 residues. Germline lookup yields CDR1 SGHAT and CDR2 FQNNGV. DNA for the CDR3: TGTGCCAGCAGCCTGACAGGACTCTCCTACGAGCAGTACTTC. Amino acids: CASSLTGLSYEQYF.

The CDR3 sequence: CATSALSGGTYEQYF. The CDR3 DNA reads as TGTGCCACCAGTGCTCTTAGCGGGGGAACCTACGAGCAGTACTTC. This sequence joins TRBV24-1 and TRBJ2-7; TRBD2 matches 9 bases. With V trimmed by 5 bases and J by 2 bases, 6 bases remained unmatched. This CDR3 has 15 amino acids. Germline V lookup: CDR1 KGHDR, CDR2 SFDVKD.

This clone was observed once. The chain links TRBV9 to TRBJ1-3, with 8 bases fitting TRBD1. CDR3 length: 17 amino acids. J was trimmed by 1 base and V by 0 bases; bases with no gene match: 6. Germline V gives CDR1 SGDLS, CDR2 YYNGEE. The CDR3 coding sequence is TGTGCCAGCAGCGTAGTGGACAGGGTAAAGTCTGGAAACACCATATATTTT. Amino acid sequence: CASSVVDRVKSGNTIYF.

This rearrangement joins TRBV10-1 to TRBJ2-7; the match to TRBD1 covers 9 bases. J lost 2 bases, V lost 2 bases, and 4 bases had no gene match. The CDR3 spans 15 residues. Per germline, CDR1 WNHNN and CDR2 SYGVQD (reference sequence). The chain's CDR3 is CASSEIGQGTYEQYF. The CDR3 nucleotides are TGCGCCAGCAGTGAGATCGGACAGGGGACCTACGAGCAGTACTTC.

This clone showed up just once. The chain employs TRBV24-1 and TRBJ1-5; the match to TRBD1 covers 12 bases. The germline gives CDR1 KGHDR, CDR2 SFDVKD. The CDR3 has 16 residues. The V gene end was trimmed by 5 bases and the J gene end by 6 bases; junction bases not matched to a gene: 7. Here the CDR3 DNA reads TGTGCCACCAGTGGGTGGAGGGGACAGGGGGCTCAGCCCCAGCATTTT. Encoded protein: CATSGWRGQGAQPQHF.

The chain has TRBV30 and TRBJ1-4; D gene ambiguous. V was shortened by 0 bases and J by 7 bases, with 9 bases between the two germline ends. There are 13 residues in the CDR3. Germline CDR1 and CDR2: GTSNPN and SVGIG (reference sequence). Here the CDR3 reads CAWSVGQSEKLFF. DNA for the CDR3: TGTGCCTGGAGTGTTGGGCAAAGTGAAAAACTGTTTTTT. The full variable domain, completed using reference TRBV30 and TRBJ1-4, is SQTIHQWPATLVQPVGSPLSLECTVEGTSNPNLYWYRQAAGRGLQLLFYSVGIGQISSEVPQNLSASRPQDRQFILSSKKLLLSDSGFYLCAWSVGQSEKLFFGSGTQLSVL.

The V and J genes are TRBV12-5 and TRBJ2-3, with 7 bases that match TRBD2. The CDR3 is 15 residues long. J gave up 1 base and V 9 bases, and 10 bases lay outside the gene matches. Germline lookup yields CDR1 LGHNT and CDR2 FRNRAP. The CDR3: CASGGTRSGTDTQYF. Written as DNA, the CDR3 is TGTGCTAGCGGGGGGACCCGAAGTGGCACAGATACGCAGTATTTT.

The rearrangement joins TRBV5-1 to TRBJ1-6; tentative D call: TRBD1 (6 bases). V lost 3 bases, J lost 15 bases, and 19 bases lay in between. CDR1 SGHRS and CDR2 YFSETQ come from the germline V gene. CDR3 size: 14 residues. The CDR3: CASSSDRTLFGLHF. CDR3 nucleotides: TGCGCCAGCAGCTCCGACAGGACCCTTTTTGGCCTCCACTTT. Together with reference TRBV5-1 and TRBJ1-6, the CDR3 gives the full variable domain: KAGVTQTPRYLIKTRGQQVTLSCSPISGHRSVSWYQQTPGQGLQFLFEYFSETQRNKGNFPGRFSGRQFSNSRSEMNVSTLELGDSALYLCASSSDRTLFGLHFGNGTRLTVT.

The chain has TRBV9 and TRBJ2-1; TRBD2 matches 8 bases. With 2 bases clipped from V and 5 bases from J, the junction kept 9 bases outside the gene matches. The V gene's germline CDR1 is SGDLS and CDR2 YYNGEE. There are 16 residues in the CDR3. The CDR3 protein is CASSVALGLGNNEQFF. The CDR3 coding sequence is TGTGCCAGCAGCGTGGCCCTGGGACTAGGGAACAATGAGCAGTTCTTC.

The chain carries TRBV2 and TRBJ1-2; TRBD1 agrees at 7 bases. Looked up from germline, CDR1 is SNHLY and CDR2 is FYNNEI. The J segment lost 6 bases and the V segment lost 4 bases, leaving 8 bases of the junction unmatched. The CDR3 consists of 14 residues. The CDR3 loop reads CASSAGQPWDGYTF. The CDR3 nucleotides read TGTGCCAGCAGTGCGGGACAGCCCTGGGATGGCTACACCTTC.

This chain joins TRBV6-5 and TRBJ2-1; the match to TRBD1 covers 7 bases. Germline CDR1 and CDR2: MNHEY and SVGAGI. The CDR3 covers 15 residues. V lost 5 bases and J lost 1; bases outside the gene matches: 5. The CDR3 loop reads CASSRTGLSYNEQFF. The CDR3 DNA reads as TGTGCCAGCAGTCGGACAGGCCTTTCCTACAATGAGCAGTTCTTC.

This CDR3 is CASSRGQLSGANVLTF. CDR3 in DNA: TGTGCCAGCAGCCGAGGACAGCTCTCTGGGGCCAACGTCCTGACTTTC. The chain has TRBV4-2 and TRBJ2-6; D is perhaps TRBD1 (6 bases). CDR3 length: 16 amino acids. Germline assignment: CDR1 LGHNA and CDR2 YNFKEQ. Trimming shortened V by 4 bases and J by 0 bases, and 10 bases separated the two germline ends.

This chain connects TRBV4-1 to TRBJ1-2; D call uncertain. The CDR3 consists of 13 residues. CDR1 and CDR2 from the germline V gene are MGHRA and YSYEKL. V lost 4 bases and J lost 3, with 9 bases in between. This CDR3 is CASSPDTDYGYTF. DNA of the CDR3: TGCGCCAGCAGCCCCGACACCGACTATGGCTACACCTTC.

The V call is TRBV2, the J call TRBJ1-2; 7 nucleotides align to TRBD1. CDR1 SNHLY and CDR2 FYNNEI come from the germline V gene. There are 14 residues in the CDR3. J was trimmed by 5 bases and V by 6 bases; bases with no gene match: 9. The CDR3 coding sequence is TGTGCCAGCAGCCCACAAGGACAGGCATATGGCTACACCTTC. Its protein product is CASSPQGQAYGYTF.